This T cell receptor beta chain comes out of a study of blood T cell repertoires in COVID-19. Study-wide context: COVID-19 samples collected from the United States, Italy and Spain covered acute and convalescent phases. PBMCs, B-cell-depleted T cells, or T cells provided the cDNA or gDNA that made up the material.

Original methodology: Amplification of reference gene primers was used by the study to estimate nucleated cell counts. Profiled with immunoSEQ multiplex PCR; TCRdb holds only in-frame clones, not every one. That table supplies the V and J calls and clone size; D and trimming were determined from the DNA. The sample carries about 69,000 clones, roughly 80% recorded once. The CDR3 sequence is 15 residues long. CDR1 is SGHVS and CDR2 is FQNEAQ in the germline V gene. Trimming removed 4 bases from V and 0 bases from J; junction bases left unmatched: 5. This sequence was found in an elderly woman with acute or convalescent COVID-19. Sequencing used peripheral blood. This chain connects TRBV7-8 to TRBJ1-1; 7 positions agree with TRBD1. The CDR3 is CASSSVTGMNTEAFF. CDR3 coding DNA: TGTGCCAGCAGCTCGGTGACAGGGATGAACACTGAAGCTTTCTTT.